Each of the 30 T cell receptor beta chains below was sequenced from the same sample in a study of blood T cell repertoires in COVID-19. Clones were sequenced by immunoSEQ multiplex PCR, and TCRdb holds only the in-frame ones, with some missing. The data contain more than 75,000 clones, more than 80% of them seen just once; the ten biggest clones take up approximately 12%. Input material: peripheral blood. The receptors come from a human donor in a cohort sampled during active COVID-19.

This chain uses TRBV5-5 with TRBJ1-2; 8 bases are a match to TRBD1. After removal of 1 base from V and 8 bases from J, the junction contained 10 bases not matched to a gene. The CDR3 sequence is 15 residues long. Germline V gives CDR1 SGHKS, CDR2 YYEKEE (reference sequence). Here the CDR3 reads CASSLPRTGREGYTF. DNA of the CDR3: TGTGCCAGCAGCTTGCCACGGACAGGGCGAGAAGGCTACACCTTC.

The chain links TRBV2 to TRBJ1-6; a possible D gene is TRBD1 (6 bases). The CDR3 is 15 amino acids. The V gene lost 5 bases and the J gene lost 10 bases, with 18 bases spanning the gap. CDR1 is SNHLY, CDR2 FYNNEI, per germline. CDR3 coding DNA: TGTGCCAGCAGTCGGACAGACAGAGGCAGATCACCCCTCCACTTT. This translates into CASSRTDRGRSPLHF.

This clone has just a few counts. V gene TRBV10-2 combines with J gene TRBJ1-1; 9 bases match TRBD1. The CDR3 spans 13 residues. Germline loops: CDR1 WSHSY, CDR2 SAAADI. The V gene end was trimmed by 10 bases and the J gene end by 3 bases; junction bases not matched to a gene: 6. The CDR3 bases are TGCGCCACAAGGGGACAGGGCGACACTGAAGCTTTCTTT. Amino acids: CATRGQGDTEAFF.

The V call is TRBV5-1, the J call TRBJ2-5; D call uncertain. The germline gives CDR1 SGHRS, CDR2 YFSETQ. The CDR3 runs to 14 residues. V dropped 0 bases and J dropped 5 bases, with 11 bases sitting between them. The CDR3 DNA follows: TGCGCCAGCAGCTTGGGAAAGACTCTGGAGACCCAGTACTTC. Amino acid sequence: CASSLGKTLETQYF. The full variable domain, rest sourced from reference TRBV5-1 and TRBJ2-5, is KAGVTQTPRYLIKTRGQQVTLSCSPISGHRSVSWYQQTPGQGLQFLFEYFSETQRNKGNFPGRFSGRQFSNSRSEMNVSTLELGDSALYLCASSLGKTLETQYFGPGTRLLVL.

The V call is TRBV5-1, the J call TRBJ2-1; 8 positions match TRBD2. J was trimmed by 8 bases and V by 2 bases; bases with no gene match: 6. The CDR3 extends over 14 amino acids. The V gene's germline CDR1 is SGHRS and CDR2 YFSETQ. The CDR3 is CASSFSGGTDEQFF. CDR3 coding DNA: TGCGCCAGCAGCTTTTCGGGAGGGACGGATGAGCAGTTCTTC.

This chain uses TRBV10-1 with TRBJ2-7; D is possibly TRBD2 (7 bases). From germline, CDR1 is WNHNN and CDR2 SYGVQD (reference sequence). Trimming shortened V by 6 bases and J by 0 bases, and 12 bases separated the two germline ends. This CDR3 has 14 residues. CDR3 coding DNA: TGCGCCAGCAGGGAGGGGGGGAGCTCCTACGAGCAGTACTTC. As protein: CASREGGSSYEQYF.

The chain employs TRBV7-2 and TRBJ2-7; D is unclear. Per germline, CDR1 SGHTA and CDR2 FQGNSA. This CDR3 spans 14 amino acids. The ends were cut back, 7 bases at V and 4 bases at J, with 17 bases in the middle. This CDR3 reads CASKGSTERYEQYF. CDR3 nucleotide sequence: TGTGCCAGCAAAGGTAGTACCGAGAGGTACGAGCAGTACTTC.

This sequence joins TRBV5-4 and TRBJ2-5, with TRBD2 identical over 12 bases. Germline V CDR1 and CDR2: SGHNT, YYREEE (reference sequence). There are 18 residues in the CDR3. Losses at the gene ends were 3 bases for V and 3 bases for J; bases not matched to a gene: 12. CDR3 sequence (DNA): TGTGCCAGCAGCTCCCATCTAGCGGGGGGGGACCCTGAAGAGACCCAGTACTTC. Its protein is CASSSHLAGGDPEETQYF.

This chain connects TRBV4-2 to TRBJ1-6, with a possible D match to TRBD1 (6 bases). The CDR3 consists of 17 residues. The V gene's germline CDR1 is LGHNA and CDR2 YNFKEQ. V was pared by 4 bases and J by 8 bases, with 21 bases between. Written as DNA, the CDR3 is TGTGCCAGCAGCCCTCACTACAGGGCCGGTGGGGATTCACCCCTCCACTTT. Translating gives CASSPHYRAGGDSPLHF.

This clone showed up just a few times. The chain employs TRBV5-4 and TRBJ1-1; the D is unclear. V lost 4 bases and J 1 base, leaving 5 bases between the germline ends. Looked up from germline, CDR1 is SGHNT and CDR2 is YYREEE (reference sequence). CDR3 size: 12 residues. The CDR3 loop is CASSAQNTEAFF. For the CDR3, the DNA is TGTGCCAGCAGCGCGCAGAACACTGAAGCTTTCTTT.

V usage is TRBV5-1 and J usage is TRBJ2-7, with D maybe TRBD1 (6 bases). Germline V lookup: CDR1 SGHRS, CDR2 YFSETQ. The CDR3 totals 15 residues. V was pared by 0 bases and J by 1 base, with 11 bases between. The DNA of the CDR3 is TGCGCCAGCAGCTTGGGACAGGCCCCTTCCTACGAGCAGTACTTC. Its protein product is CASSLGQAPSYEQYF.

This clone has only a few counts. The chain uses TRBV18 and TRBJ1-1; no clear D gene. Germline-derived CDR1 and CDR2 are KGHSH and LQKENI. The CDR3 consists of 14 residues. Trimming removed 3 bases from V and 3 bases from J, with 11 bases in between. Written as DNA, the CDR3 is TGTGCCAGCTCACCGATCGAACTAGACACTGAAGCTTTCTTT. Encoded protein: CASSPIELDTEAFF.

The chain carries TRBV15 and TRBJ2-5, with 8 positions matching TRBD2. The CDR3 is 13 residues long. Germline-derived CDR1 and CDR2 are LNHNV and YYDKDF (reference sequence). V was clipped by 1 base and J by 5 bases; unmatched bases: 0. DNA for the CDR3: TGTGCCACCAGCAGAGCGGGAGGGGAGACCCAGTACTTC. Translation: CATSRAGGETQYF.

CDR3: CASFRGGAPYEQYF. The DNA of the CDR3 is TGTGCCAGCTTCCGGGGGGGGGCGCCCTACGAGCAGTACTTC. This rearrangement joins TRBV2 to TRBJ2-7; 8 bases fit TRBD2. The V gene end was trimmed by 8 bases and the J gene end by 2 bases; junction bases not matched to a gene: 8. The CDR3 covers 14 residues. Germline CDR1 is SNHLY and CDR2 is FYNNEI.

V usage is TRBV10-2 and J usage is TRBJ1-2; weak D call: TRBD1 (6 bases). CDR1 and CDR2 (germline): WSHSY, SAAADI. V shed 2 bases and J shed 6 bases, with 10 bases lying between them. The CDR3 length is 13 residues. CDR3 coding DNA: TGCGCCAGCAGTGAGCCGAACAGGGATGGCTACACCTTC. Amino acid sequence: CASSEPNRDGYTF.

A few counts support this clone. CDR3: CASNSDGRRAFF. CDR3 in DNA: TGTGCCAGCAACTCCGATGGGCGCCGGGCTTTCTTT. The chain joins TRBV12-3 or TRBV12-4 to TRBJ1-1; no definite D call. The ends were cut back, 7 bases at V and 11 bases at J, with 17 bases in the middle. The CDR3 contains 12 residues.

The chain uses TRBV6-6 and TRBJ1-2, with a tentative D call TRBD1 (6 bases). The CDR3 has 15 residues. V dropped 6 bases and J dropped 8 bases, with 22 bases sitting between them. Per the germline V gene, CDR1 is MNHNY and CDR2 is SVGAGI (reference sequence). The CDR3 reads CASSPGGGRNQGYTF. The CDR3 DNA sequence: TGTGCCAGCAGCCCGGGCGGGGGGCGCAATCAAGGCTACACCTTC.

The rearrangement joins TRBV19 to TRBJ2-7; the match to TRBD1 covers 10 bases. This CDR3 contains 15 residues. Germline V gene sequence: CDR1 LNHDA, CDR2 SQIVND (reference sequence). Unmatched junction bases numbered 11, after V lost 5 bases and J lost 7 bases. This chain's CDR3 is CASSYPGQGSEEQYF. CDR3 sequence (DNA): TGTGCCAGTAGTTATCCGGGACAGGGGTCGGAGGAGCAGTACTTC.

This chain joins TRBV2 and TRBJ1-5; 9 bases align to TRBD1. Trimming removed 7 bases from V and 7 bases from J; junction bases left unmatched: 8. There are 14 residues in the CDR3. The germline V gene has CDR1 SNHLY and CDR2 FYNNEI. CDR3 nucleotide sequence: TGTGCCAGCATCCCTGGACAGGGGCAACAGCCCCAGCATTTT. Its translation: CASIPGQGQQPQHF.

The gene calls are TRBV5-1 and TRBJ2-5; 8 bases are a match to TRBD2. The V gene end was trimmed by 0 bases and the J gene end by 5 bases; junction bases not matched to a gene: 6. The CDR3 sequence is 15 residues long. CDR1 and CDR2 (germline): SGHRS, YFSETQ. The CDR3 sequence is CASSLVGRAEETQYF. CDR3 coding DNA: TGCGCCAGCAGCTTGGTCGGGAGGGCCGAGGAGACCCAGTACTTC.

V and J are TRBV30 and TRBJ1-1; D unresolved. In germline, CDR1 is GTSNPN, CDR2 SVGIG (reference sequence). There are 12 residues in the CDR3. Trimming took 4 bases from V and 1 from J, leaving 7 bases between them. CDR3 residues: CAWNPGNTEAFF. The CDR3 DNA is TGTGCCTGGAATCCCGGGAACACTGAAGCTTTCTTT.

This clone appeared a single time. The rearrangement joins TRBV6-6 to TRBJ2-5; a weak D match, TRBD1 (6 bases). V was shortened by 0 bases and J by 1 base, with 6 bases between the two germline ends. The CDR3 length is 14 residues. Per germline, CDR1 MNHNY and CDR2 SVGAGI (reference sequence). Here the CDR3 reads CASSYSQGQETQYF. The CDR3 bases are TGTGCCAGCAGTTACTCACAGGGCCAAGAGACCCAGTACTTC.

The CDR3 here is CASSETDSNQPQHF. Written as DNA, the CDR3 is TGTGCCAGCAGTGAGACAGATAGCAATCAGCCCCAGCATTTT. The V call is TRBV25-1, the J call TRBJ1-5, with D perhaps matching TRBD1 (5 bases). Germline CDR1 MGHDK, CDR2 SYGVNS. The V end was cut by 3 bases, the J end by 0 bases, with 6 bases between. The CDR3 runs 14 residues.

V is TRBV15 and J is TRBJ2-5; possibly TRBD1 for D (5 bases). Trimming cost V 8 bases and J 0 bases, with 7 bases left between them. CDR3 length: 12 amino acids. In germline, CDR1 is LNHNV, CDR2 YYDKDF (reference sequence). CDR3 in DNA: TGTGCCACCGGACACTACCAAGAGACCCAGTACTTC. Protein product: CATGHYQETQYF.

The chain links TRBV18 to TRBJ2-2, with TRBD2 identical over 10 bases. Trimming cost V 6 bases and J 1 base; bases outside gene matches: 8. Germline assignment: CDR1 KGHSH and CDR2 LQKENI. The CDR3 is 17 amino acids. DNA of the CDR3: TGTGCCAGCTCGACCAACCTAGCGGGGGTGAACACCGGGGAGCTGTTTTTT. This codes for CASSTNLAGVNTGELFF.

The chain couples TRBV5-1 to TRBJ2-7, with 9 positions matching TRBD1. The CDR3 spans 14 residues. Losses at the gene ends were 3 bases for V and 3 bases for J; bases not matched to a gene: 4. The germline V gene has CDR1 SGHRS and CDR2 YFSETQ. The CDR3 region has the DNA TGCGCCAGCAGCTCGGGACAGGGATTCTACGAGCAGTACTTC. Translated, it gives CASSSGQGFYEQYF.

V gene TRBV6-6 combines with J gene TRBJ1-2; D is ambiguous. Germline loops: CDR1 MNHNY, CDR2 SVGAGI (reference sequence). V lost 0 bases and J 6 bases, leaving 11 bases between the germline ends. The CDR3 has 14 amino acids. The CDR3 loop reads CASSYSRAAHGYTF. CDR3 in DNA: TGTGCCAGCAGTTACTCGAGGGCAGCACATGGCTACACCTTC.

CDR3 amino acids: CASRGGLGGTGELFF. The CDR3 DNA reads TGTGCCAGCAGAGGGGGACTAGGTGGAACCGGGGAGCTGTTTTTT. The chain couples TRBV28 to TRBJ2-2, with 8 bases lining up with TRBD2. CDR1 and CDR2 from the germline V gene are MDHEN and SYDVKM. With 6 bases clipped from V and 5 bases from J, the junction kept 8 bases outside the gene matches. The CDR3 loop spans 15 amino acids.

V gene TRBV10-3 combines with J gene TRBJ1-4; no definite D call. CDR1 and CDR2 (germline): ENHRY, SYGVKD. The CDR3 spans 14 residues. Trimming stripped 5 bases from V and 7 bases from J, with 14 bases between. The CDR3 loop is CAISSPGSREKLFF. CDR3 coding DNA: TGTGCCATCAGTTCCCCCGGGAGCCGTGAAAAACTGTTTTTT.

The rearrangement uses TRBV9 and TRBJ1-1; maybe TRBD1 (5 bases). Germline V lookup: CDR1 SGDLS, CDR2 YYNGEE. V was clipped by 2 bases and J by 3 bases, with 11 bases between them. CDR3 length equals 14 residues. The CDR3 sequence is CASSVVEGDTEAFF. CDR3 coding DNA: TGTGCCAGCAGCGTTGTGGAAGGGGACACTGAAGCTTTCTTT.